One sample yielded the 12 T cell receptor beta chains listed below, sequenced in a study of cytomegalovirus exposure and HLA in healthy donors. Researchers ran the PCR with 60 Vbeta and 13 Jbeta primers. Profiled with immunoSEQ multiplex PCR; TCRdb holds only in-frame clones, not every one. The sample contains roughly 150,000 clones, 70% to 85% of which appear only once. Material: PBMCs. Every receptor here comes from a male donor in good health and CMV-seronegative.

The chain carries TRBV11-2 and TRBJ2-7, with a weak D call TRBD2 (6 bases). Trimming removed 5 bases from V and 2 bases from J, with 25 bases in between. This CDR3 has 18 amino acids. Germline V lookup: CDR1 SGHAT, CDR2 FQNNGV. CDR3 protein: CASSRTMGVRAGPYEQYF. CDR3 DNA sequence: TGTGCCAGCAGCCGAACTATGGGGGTGAGGGCGGGGCCCTACGAGCAGTACTTC.

The chain employs TRBV28 and TRBJ2-2; D is uncertain. The CDR3 consists of 13 residues. The germline CDR1 and CDR2 sequences are MDHEN and SYDVKM. V was shortened by 7 bases and J by 1 base, with 7 bases between the two germline ends. The CDR3 DNA sequence: TGTGCCAGCACGACTGAGAACACCGGGGAGCTGTTTTTT. Translated, it gives CASTTENTGELFF. Full variable domain (outside the CDR3, taken from reference TRBV28 and TRBJ2-2): DVKVTQSSRYLVKRTGEKVFLECVQDMDHENMFWYRQDPGLGLRLIYFSYDVKMKEKGDIPEGYSVSREKKERFSLILESASTNQTSMYLCASTTENTGELFFGEGSRLTVL.

This clone was picked up a small number of times. The chain joins TRBV29-1 to TRBJ2-3; maybe TRBD2 (6 bases). This CDR3 spans 12 amino acids. CDR1 is SQVTM, CDR2 ANQGSEA, per germline. The V end lost 5 bases, the J end lost 6 bases, and 12 bases lay between the germline ends. The CDR3 nucleotides read TGCAGCGTTCGACCGCGGGACGATACGCAGTATTTT. Protein product: CSVRPRDDTQYF.

The V and J genes are TRBV4-3 and TRBJ1-4; TRBD1 agrees at 7 bases. The junction had 6 bases not matched to a gene; V was cut back by 0 bases and J by 8 bases. The CDR3 spans 15 residues. Germline V gene data show CDR1 as LGHNA and CDR2 as YSLEER. The CDR3 sequence is CASSQEKGAWEKLFF. The CDR3 nucleotides read TGCGCCAGCAGCCAAGAGAAGGGGGCGTGGGAAAAACTGTTTTTT.

This chain joins TRBV2 and TRBJ2-3; the match to TRBD1 covers 11 bases. Trimming cost V 4 bases and J 5 bases; bases outside gene matches: 5. Germline loops: CDR1 SNHLY, CDR2 FYNNEI. CDR3 length: 15 residues. CDR3 sequence (DNA): TGTGCCAGCAGTGCGGACAGGGGGCTGAAAGATACGCAGTATTTT. This codes for CASSADRGLKDTQYF.

This sequence joins TRBV7-2 and TRBJ2-3, with D perhaps TRBD2 (5 bases). Germline CDR1 and CDR2: SGHTA and FQGNSA. With 1 base removed from V and 5 bases from J, the gap between germline ends came to 13 bases. This CDR3 spans 15 amino acids. CDR3 nucleotide sequence: TGTGCCAGCAGCTTAGTCGCGGGTGTGGTAGATACGCAGTATTTT. Protein: CASSLVAGVVDTQYF.

The rearrangement links TRBV28 to TRBJ2-3; no definite D call. Germline CDR1 reads MDHEN; CDR2 reads SYDVKM. CDR3 size: 12 residues. V lost 3 bases and J 4 bases, leaving 5 bases between the germline ends. This CDR3 reads CASSFQSDTQYF. In DNA form, the CDR3 reads TGTGCCAGCAGTTTTCAGTCAGATACGCAGTATTTT.

The chain uses TRBV30 and TRBJ2-2; 7 nucleotides align to TRBD1. Germline CDR1 GTSNPN, CDR2 SVGIG (reference sequence). The CDR3 consists of 14 residues. The V segment lost 5 bases and the J segment 6 bases; nucleotides outside the gene matches: 9. The CDR3 nucleotides are TGTGCCTGGGCGACAGGGCCCGGTGCCGGGGAGCTGTTTTTT. It is translated as CAWATGPGAGELFF.

V usage is TRBV5-8 and J usage is TRBJ1-5; TRBD1 aligns across 7 bases. The CDR3 is 19 amino acids. Per the germline V gene, CDR1 is SGHTS and CDR2 is YDEGEE. J gave up 0 bases and V 4 bases, and 16 bases lay outside the gene matches. Written as DNA, the CDR3 is TGTGCCAGCAGCCTCCAACGGGACAGCCTAACCGATAGCAATCAGCCCCAGCATTTT. Residues: CASSLQRDSLTDSNQPQHF.

The V gene is TRBV19, the J gene TRBJ2-7; unclear D gene. Germline V gene sequence: CDR1 LNHDA, CDR2 SQIVND (reference sequence). The CDR3 consists of 13 residues. Trimming left V 5 bases short and J 1 base short, with 9 bases between. The CDR3 region has the DNA TGTGCCAGTAGTCCCCGGTTATCCTACGAGCAGTACTTC. It translates to CASSPRLSYEQYF.

The chain joins TRBV19 to TRBJ2-7; TRBD2 matches at 13 bases. CDR3 length equals 14 residues. V shed 9 bases, J shed 3 bases, and the junction held 5 bases outside the gene matches. CDR1 is LNHDA, CDR2 SQIVND, per germline (reference sequence). This CDR3 reads CASPGLAGFYEQYF. The CDR3 nucleotides read TGTGCCAGCCCGGGACTAGCGGGATTCTACGAGCAGTACTTC.

This clone was seen a single time. The chain uses TRBV4-2 and TRBJ2-3, with a tentative D call TRBD2 (5 bases). Trimming shortened V by 0 bases and J by 4 bases, and 11 bases separated the two germline ends. Germline lookup yields CDR1 LGHNA and CDR2 YNFKEQ. The length of the CDR3 is 15 residues. CDR3 coding DNA: TGTGCCAGCAGCCAAGAAGCCAGCGGTTCAGATACGCAGTATTTT. Its protein product is CASSQEASGSDTQYF.